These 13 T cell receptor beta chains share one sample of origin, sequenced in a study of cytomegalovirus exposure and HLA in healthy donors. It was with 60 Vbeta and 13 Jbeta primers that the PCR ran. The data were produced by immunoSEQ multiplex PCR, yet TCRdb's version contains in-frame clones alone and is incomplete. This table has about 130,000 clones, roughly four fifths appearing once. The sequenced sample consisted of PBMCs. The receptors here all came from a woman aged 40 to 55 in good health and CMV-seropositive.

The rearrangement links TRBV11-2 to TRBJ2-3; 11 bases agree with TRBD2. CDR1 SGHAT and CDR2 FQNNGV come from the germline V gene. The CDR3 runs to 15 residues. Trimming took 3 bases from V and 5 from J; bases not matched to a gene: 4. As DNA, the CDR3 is TGTGCCAGCAGCTTTAGCGGGGGGGAGGAAGATACGCAGTATTTT. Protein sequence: CASSFSGGEEDTQYF.

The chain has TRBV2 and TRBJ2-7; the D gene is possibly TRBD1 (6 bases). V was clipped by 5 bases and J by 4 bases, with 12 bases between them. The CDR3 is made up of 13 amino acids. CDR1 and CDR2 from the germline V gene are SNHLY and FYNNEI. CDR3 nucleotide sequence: TGTGCCAGCAGTACAGGGATGGGGTACGAGCAGTACTTC. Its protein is CASSTGMGYEQYF.

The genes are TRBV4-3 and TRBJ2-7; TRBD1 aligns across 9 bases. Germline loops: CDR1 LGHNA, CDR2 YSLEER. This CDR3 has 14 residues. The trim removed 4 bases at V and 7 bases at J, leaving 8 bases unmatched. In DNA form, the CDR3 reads TGCGCCAGCAGCCTCGGACAGGGGCCAGGGGAGCAGTACTTC. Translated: CASSLGQGPGEQYF.

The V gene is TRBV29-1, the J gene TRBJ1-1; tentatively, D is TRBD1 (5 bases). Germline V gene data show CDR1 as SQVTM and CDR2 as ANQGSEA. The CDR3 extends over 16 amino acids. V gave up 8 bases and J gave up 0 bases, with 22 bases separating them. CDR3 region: CSSAGSRAALNTEAFF. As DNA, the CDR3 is TGCAGCTCCGCGGGGTCCAGGGCCGCCCTGAACACTGAAGCTTTCTTT.

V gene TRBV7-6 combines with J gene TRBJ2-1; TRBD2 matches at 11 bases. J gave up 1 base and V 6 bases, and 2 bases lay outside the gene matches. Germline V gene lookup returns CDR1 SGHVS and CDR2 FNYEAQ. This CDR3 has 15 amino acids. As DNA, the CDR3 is TGTGCCAGCAGTCGGACTAGCGGGTCCTACAATGAGCAGTTCTTC. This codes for CASSRTSGSYNEQFF. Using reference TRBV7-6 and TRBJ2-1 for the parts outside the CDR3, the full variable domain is GAGVSQSPRYKVTKRGQDVALRCDPISGHVSLYWYRQALGQGPEFLTYFNYEAQQDKSGLPNDRFSAERPEGSISTLTIQRTEQRDSAMYRCASSRTSGSYNEQFFGPGTRLTVL.

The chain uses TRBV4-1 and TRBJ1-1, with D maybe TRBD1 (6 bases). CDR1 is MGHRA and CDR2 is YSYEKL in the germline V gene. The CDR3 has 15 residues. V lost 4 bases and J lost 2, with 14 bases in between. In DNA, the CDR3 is TGCGCCAGCAGCCGAGGGGGGGGGACCAACACTGAAGCTTTCTTT. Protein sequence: CASSRGGGTNTEAFF.

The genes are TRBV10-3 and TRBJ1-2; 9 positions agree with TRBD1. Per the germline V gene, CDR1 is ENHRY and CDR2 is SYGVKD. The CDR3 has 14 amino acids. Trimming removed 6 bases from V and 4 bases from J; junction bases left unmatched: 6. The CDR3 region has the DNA TGTGCCATCAGGGGGGACAGGGAGGGCTATGGCTACACCTTC. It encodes CAIRGDREGYGYTF.

The CDR3 coding sequence is TGCGCCAGCAGGTCACAACCGAACACCGGGGAGCTGTTTTTT. It is translated as CASRSQPNTGELFF. The genes are TRBV5-1 and TRBJ2-2, with unresolved D. Deletions cut 5 bases from V and 0 bases from J, with 8 bases between. Germline-derived CDR1 and CDR2 are SGHRS and YFSETQ. The CDR3 has 14 amino acids. Using reference TRBV5-1 and TRBJ2-2 for the parts outside the CDR3, the full variable domain is KAGVTQTPRYLIKTRGQQVTLSCSPISGHRSVSWYQQTPGQGLQFLFEYFSETQRNKGNFPGRFSGRQFSNSRSEMNVSTLELGDSALYLCASRSQPNTGELFFGEGSRLTVL.

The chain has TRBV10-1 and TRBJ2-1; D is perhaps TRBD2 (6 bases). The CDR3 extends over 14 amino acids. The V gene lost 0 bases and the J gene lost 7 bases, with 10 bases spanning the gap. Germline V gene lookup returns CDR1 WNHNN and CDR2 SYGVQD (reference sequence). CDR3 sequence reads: CASSESKEGNEQFF. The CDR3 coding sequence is TGCGCCAGCAGTGAGTCGAAGGAGGGTAATGAGCAGTTCTTC.

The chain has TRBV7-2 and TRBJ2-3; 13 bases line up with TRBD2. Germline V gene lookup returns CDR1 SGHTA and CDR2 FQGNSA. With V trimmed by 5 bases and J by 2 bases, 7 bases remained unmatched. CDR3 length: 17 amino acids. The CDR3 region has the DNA TGTGCCAGCAGCCAAGGACTAGCGGGGGTACACACAGATACGCAGTATTTT. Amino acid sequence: CASSQGLAGVHTDTQYF.

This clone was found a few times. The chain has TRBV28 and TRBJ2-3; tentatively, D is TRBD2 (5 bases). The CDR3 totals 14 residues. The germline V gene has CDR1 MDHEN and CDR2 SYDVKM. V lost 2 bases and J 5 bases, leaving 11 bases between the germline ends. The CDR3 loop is CASSLSVSVDTQYF. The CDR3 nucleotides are TGTGCCAGCAGTTTAAGCGTTAGCGTAGATACGCAGTATTTT.

The CDR3 DNA sequence: TGTGCCAGCAGTTTATACAGGGACCAGCCCCAGCATTTT. It is translated as CASSLYRDQPQHF. The chain is built from TRBV28 and TRBJ1-5, with D perhaps TRBD1 (6 bases). This CDR3 comprises 13 residues. V lost 1 base, J lost 7 bases, and 8 bases lay in between. The germline V gene encodes CDR1 MDHEN and CDR2 SYDVKM.

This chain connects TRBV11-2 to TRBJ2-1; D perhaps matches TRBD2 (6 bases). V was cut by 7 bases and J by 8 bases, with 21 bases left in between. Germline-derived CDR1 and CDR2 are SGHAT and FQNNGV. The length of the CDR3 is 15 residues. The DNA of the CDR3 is TGTGCCAGCACCGGACTTGGGCGGGAAGGGGATGAGCAGTTCTTC. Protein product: CASTGLGREGDEQFF. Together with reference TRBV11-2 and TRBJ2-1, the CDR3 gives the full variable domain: EAGVAQSPRYKIIEKRQSVAFWCNPISGHATLYWYQQILGQGPKLLIQFQNNGVVDDSQLPKDRFSAERLKGVDSTLKIQPAKLEDSAVYLCASTGLGREGDEQFFGPGTRLTVL.